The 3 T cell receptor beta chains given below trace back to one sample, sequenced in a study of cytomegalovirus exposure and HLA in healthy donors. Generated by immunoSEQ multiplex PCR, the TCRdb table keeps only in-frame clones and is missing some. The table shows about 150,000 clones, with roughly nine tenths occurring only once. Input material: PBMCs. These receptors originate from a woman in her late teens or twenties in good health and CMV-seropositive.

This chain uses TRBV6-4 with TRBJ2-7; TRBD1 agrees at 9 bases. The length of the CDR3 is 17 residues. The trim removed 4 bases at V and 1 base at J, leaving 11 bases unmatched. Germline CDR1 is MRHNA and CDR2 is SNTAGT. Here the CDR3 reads CASSGDRDRAFSYEQYF. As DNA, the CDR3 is TGTGCCAGCAGTGGCGACCGGGACAGGGCGTTTTCCTACGAGCAGTACTTC.

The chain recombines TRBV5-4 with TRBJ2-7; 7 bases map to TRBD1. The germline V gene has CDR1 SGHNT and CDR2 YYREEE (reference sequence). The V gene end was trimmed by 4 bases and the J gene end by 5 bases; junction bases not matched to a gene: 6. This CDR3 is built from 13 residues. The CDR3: CASSMTGFHEQYF. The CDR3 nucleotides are TGTGCCAGCAGCATGACAGGGTTCCACGAGCAGTACTTC.

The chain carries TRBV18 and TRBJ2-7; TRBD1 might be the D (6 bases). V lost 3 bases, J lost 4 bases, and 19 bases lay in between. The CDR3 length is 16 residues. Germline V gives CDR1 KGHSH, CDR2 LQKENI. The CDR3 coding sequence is TGTGCCAGCTCACCGGGGGCACAGTCGACCTTTTACGAGCAGTACTTC. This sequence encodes CASSPGAQSTFYEQYF.